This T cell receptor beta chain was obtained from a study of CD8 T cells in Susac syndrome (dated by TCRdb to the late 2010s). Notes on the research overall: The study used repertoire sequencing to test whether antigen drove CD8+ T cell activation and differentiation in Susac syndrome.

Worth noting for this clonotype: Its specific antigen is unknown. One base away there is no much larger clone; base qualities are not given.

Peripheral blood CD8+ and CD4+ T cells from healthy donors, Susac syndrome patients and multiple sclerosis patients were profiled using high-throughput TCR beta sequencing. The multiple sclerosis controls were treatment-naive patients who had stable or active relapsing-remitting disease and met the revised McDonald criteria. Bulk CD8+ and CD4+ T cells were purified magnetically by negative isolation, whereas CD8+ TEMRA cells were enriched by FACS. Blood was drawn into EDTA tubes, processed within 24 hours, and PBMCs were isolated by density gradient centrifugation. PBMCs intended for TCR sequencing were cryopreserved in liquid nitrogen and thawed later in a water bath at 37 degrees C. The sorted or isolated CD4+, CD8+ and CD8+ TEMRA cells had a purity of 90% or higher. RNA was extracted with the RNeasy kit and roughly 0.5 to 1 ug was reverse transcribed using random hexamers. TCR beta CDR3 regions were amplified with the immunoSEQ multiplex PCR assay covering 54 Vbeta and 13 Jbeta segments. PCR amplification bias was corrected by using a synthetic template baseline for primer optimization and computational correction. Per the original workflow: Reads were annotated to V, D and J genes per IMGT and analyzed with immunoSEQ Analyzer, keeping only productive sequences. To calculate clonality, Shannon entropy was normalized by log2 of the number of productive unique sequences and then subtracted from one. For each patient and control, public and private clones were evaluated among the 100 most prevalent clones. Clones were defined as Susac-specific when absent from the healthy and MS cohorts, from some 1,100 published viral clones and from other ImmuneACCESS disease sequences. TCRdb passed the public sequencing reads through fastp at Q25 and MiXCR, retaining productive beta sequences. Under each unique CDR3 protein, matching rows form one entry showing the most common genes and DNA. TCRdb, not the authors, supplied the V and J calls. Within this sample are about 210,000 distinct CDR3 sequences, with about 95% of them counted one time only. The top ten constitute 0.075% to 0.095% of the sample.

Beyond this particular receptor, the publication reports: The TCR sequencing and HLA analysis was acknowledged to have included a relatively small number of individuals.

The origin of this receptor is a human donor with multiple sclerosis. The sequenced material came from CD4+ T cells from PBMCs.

The CDR3: CASSGTGDVQTQYF. The nucleotide sequence reads TGTGCCAGCAGCGGGACAGGGGATGTCCAGACCCAGTACTTC. The chain is assembled from TRBV27 and TRBJ2-5; the junction holds 10 bases that match TRBD1. From its cysteine to its phenylalanine, the CDR3 spans 14 amino acids. The DNA shown is the 42-base CDR3, in frame from base 1. CDR1 and CDR2 are read off the germline V gene (reference sequence) as MNHEY and SMNVEV. V is cut back by 6 bases and J by 6 bases, with 7 bases in the junction unmatched.